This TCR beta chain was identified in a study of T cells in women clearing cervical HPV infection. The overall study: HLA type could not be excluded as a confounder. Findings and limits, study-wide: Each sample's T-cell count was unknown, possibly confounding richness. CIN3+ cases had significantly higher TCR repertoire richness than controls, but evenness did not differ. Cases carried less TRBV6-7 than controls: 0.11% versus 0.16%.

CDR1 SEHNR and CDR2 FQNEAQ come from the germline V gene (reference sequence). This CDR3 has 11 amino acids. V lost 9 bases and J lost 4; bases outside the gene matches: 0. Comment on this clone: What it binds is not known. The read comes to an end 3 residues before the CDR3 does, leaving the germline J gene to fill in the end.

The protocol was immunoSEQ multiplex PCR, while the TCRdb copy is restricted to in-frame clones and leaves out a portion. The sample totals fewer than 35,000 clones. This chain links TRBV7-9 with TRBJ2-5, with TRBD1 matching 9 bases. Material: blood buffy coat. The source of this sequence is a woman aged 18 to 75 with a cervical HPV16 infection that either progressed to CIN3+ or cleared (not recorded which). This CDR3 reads CARGQGETQYF. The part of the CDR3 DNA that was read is TGTGCCAGGGGACAGGGAGAGACC.